What follows are 14 T cell receptor beta chains derived from one specimen sequenced in a study of a mutant IDH1 vaccine in newly diagnosed glioma. Their specific antigens are unknown. Clones were sequenced by immunoSEQ multiplex PCR, and TCRdb holds only the in-frame ones, with some missing. The profile shows around 60,000 clones, around 91% of them singletons. The time point is: week 11, during vaccination. The vaccine gave 300 ug of a 20-mer mutant IDH1 peptide subcutaneously per dose. Material: PBMCs, obtained from a glioma patient whose treatment included an IDH1 peptide vaccine. Receptor source: a middle-aged man with glioma.

The CDR3 region is CASSRQGGGLGETQYF. As DNA, the CDR3 is TGTGCCAGCAGCCGGCAGGGCGGCGGGCTTGGGGAGACCCAGTACTTC. The chain employs TRBV7-2 and TRBJ2-5; D possibly uses TRBD1 or TRBD2 (5 bases each). Germline CDR1 is SGHTA and CDR2 is FQGNSA. This CDR3 contains 16 residues. V lost 5 bases and J lost 5, with 21 bases in between.

The genes are TRBV13 and TRBJ2-5; 8 bases line up with TRBD1. J lost 3 bases, V lost 3 bases, and 3 bases had no gene match. Germline assignment: CDR1 PRHDT and CDR2 FYEKMQ (reference sequence). This CDR3 is 14 amino acids long. The CDR3 here is CASSFRTGKETQYF. The CDR3 DNA reads as TGTGCCAGCAGCTTTCGGACAGGGAAAGAGACCCAGTACTTC.

The J gene is TRBJ2-1, the V gene TRBV29-1; TRBD2 matches 9 bases. With 6 bases clipped from V and 5 bases from J, the junction kept 8 bases outside the gene matches. CDR1 is SQVTM, CDR2 ANQGSEA, per germline. This CDR3 is built from 14 residues. The CDR3 sequence: CSVATGLADNEQFF. CDR3 in DNA: TGCAGCGTGGCAACGGGACTAGCAGACAATGAGCAGTTCTTC.

V gene TRBV9 combines with J gene TRBJ2-7, with a tentative D call TRBD1 (6 bases). Trimming stripped 2 bases from V and 2 bases from J, with 14 bases between. Germline V gene data show CDR1 as SGDLS and CDR2 as YYNGEE. The CDR3 extends over 15 amino acids. CDR3 coding DNA: TGTGCCAGCAGCGTCTCCGGGACAACCGCCTACGAGCAGTACTTC. It yields the protein CASSVSGTTAYEQYF.

This chain connects TRBV11-2 to TRBJ2-5, with D possibly TRBD1 on 5 matching bases. Germline V CDR1 and CDR2: SGHAT, FQNNGV. Trimming took 6 bases from V and 1 from J, leaving 12 bases between them. The CDR3 is 14 amino acids. This chain's CDR3 is CASSPGGAQETQYF. CDR3 in DNA: TGTGCCAGCAGTCCCGGTGGGGCCCAAGAGACCCAGTACTTC.

Regarding this clone: A clone one base away is much larger, so this may be a read error. The chain recombines TRBV6-6 with TRBJ2-2; D call uncertain. Germline values: CDR1 MNHNY, CDR2 SVGAGI (reference sequence). CDR3 length equals 13 residues. Trimming removed 2 bases from V and 3 bases from J, with 4 bases in between. The CDR3 DNA is TGTGCCAGCAGTTACAGGGACACCGGGGAGCTGTTTTTT. It translates to CASSYRDTGELFF.

The genes are TRBV2 and TRBJ2-7, with D tentatively TRBD2 (5 bases). CDR3 length equals 15 residues. Germline-derived CDR1 and CDR2 are SNHLY and FYNNEI. Trimming took 1 base from V and 3 from J, leaving 13 bases between them. The CDR3 is CASSEGLSDYYEQYF. CDR3 nucleotides: TGTGCCAGCAGTGAAGGTCTCTCCGACTACTACGAGCAGTACTTC.

This sequence joins TRBV29-1 and TRBJ2-4, with D perhaps TRBD2 (5 bases). V was pared by 7 bases and J by 4 bases, with 14 bases between. CDR1 and CDR2 (germline): SQVTM, ANQGSEA. This CDR3 is built from 13 residues. CDR3 amino acids: CSAQSSDKNIQYF. The CDR3 region has the DNA TGCAGCGCCCAAAGTAGCGATAAAAACATTCAGTACTTC. Full variable domain (remainder filled in from reference TRBV29-1 and TRBJ2-4): SAVISQKPSRDICQRGTSLTIQCQVDSQVTMMFWYRQQPGQSLTLIATANQGSEATYESGFVIDKFPISRPNLTFSTLTVSNMSPEDSSIYLCSAQSSDKNIQYFGAGTRLSVL.

On this clone itself: Its ends do not fully match the called genes, so a read error is possible. The chain couples TRBV7-7 to TRBJ2-5, with a possible D match to TRBD1 (5 bases). CDR3 size: 14 residues. In germline, CDR1 is SSHAT, CDR2 FNYEAQ (reference sequence). CDR3: CASSLWGLKETQYF. The CDR3 DNA reads as TGTGCTAGCAGCTTATGGGGCTTGAAAGAGACCCAGTACTTC.

The rearrangement uses TRBV2 and TRBJ1-2; 7 bases agree with TRBD1. CDR1 SNHLY and CDR2 FYNNEI come from the germline V gene. The V and J ends lost 8 bases and 7 bases, in that order; junction bases with no gene match: 7. The CDR3 runs to 12 residues. The CDR3 region has the DNA TGTGCCAGCCGGACAGGAAAATTTGGCTACACCTTC. Amino acid sequence: CASRTGKFGYTF.

The count of this clone is one. V and J are TRBV5-8 and TRBJ2-5; no reliable D call. CDR1 and CDR2 from the germline V gene are SGHTS and YDEGEE. The CDR3 is 11 amino acids. Trimming stripped 2 bases from V and 5 bases from J, with 4 bases between. The DNA for the CDR3 is TGTGCCAGCAGCTTAGCGGAGACCCAGTACTTC. Translated, it gives CASSLAETQYF.

The rearrangement uses TRBV25-1 and TRBJ2-3; 13 bases agree with TRBD2. Germline V lookup: CDR1 MGHDK, CDR2 SYGVNS. The CDR3 is made up of 18 amino acids. V dropped 4 bases and J dropped 1; count of bases not matched to a gene: 8. CDR3 coding DNA: TGTGCCAGCAGTGCATGGACTAGCGGGAGCCCCCGCACAGATACGCAGTATTTT. Translating gives CASSAWTSGSPRTDTQYF.

This clone was detected a few times. This sequence joins TRBV28 and TRBJ1-5; D is possibly TRBD1 (6 bases). CDR3 length equals 15 residues. Deletions cut 5 bases from V and 5 bases from J, with 16 bases between. Germline CDR1 MDHEN, CDR2 SYDVKM. CDR3 sequence reads: CASSRPGTKDQPQHF. The CDR3 DNA is TGTGCCAGCAGTCGCCCCGGGACAAAGGATCAGCCCCAGCATTTT.

The rearrangement links TRBV5-4 to TRBJ1-5, with 7 bases that match TRBD1. CDR3 length: 14 amino acids. Germline CDR1 and CDR2: SGHNT and YYREEE (reference sequence). Trimming at V came to 5 bases and at J to 2 bases, leaving 4 bases not matched to a gene. The CDR3 region is CASSSDRGNQPQHF. As DNA, the CDR3 is TGTGCCAGCAGTTCCGACAGGGGCAATCAGCCCCAGCATTTT.